This TCR beta chain is from a study of cytomegalovirus exposure and HLA in healthy donors. TCRdb's table, derived via immunoSEQ multiplex PCR, lists solely in-frame clones and lacks some. The repertoire includes some 100,000 clones, approximately 86% of them detected once, and about 4.2% sits in the top ten. From germline, CDR1 is MGHRA and CDR2 YSYEKL. Trimming cost V 4 bases and J 4 bases; bases outside gene matches: 10. The CDR3 sequence is 16 residues long. This chain links TRBV4-1 with TRBJ2-5, with 9 bases aligning to TRBD1. This TCR was sampled from a young man in good health and CMV-seropositive. Sequenced: PBMCs. The CDR3 DNA reads as TGCGCCAGCAGCCCCAAAAACAGGGGGCCGGGAGAGACCCAGTACTTC. Protein product: CASSPKNRGPGETQYF.